This T cell receptor beta chain originates from a study of blood T cell repertoires in COVID-19 (TCRdb year 2020). For the study in its entirety: Collaborator samples came from the United States, Italy and Spain and covered acute and convalescent phases of COVID-19. The prospective study material was composed of cDNA or gDNA derived from T cells, B-cell-depleted T cells, or PBMCs. Subjects who had been exposed to COVID-19, were actively infected with it, or had recovered from it provided the deeply sampled blood TCRbeta repertoires that made up the dataset. The repertoires were released in a freely available public database intended as a resource for research on the immune response to SARS-CoV-2. Samples were obtained from the ongoing ImmuneRACE study (first 160 participants) and from roughly 1,300 subjects provided by 6 global collaborators. Sample metadata almost always included a de-identified subject ID, COVID-19 status, age in years and sex. Where available, HLA class I and class II types were obtained from metadata supplied by the sample provider rather than from assay-based typing. General findings and caveats noted by the study authors: The quantity of clinical and demographic metadata differed by source and by participant and was supplied without curation.

The collaborating institutions used their own protocols to collect whole blood in K2EDTA tubes. For TCRbeta analysis, collaborators shipped samples in one of three forms: frozen whole blood, isolated PBMCs, or DNA extracted from either of those sample types. As for this clone: Its antigen remains unidentified. Base qualities are missing; no much larger clone stands one base away.

CDR3 length: 15 amino acids, cysteine to phenylalanine. Left in the record is the CDR3 DNA by itself, 45 bases read in frame from the first base. At the junction V is shortened by 0 bases and J by 6 bases, with 12 bases in between. CDR1 MGHRA and CDR2 YSYEKL are derived from the germline V gene. TCRbeta CDR3 regions were amplified from genomic DNA by means of the immunoSEQ Assay, a bias-controlled multiplex PCR. As for the original processing: The number of nucleated cells in each sample was estimated by amplification of reference gene primers within the assay. To quantify the absolute abundance of each unique TCRbeta CDR3 rearrangement, sequence reads were collapsed and filtered. For each sample, productive Simpson clonality was calculated as the square root of Simpson's diversity index across productive rearrangements. Entries here come from immuneACCESS through TCRdb and include only in-frame sequences with V and J called. Some clones fail to appear in such tables; in the studies checked, an unresolved V gene covers under half of the shortfall, and the cause of the remainder is unknown. That table furnishes V, J and clone size, whereas the DNA furnished D and trimming. For this sample there are 40,000 to 45,000 clones; about 89% appear just once. The ten largest clones take up roughly a fifth of the sample.

The rearrangement combines TRBV4-1 with TRBJ1-5; TRBD1 is possibly the D segment (6 matching bases). This clonotype was obtained from a man in his fifties with active COVID-19. The specimen was peripheral blood. The bases are TGCGCCAGCAGCCAAGAGACGGGGGGCCTTCAGCCCCAGCATTTT. Its amino acids are CASSQETGGLQPQHF.